These 26 T cell receptor beta chains originate from one sample sequenced in a study of blood T cell repertoires in COVID-19. Assay: immunoSEQ multiplex PCR; the TCRdb copy retains only in-frame clones and omits some. This sample has some 180,000 clones; approximately 80% occur once, and the top ten carry around 8.1%. Specimen: peripheral blood. These receptors originate from a woman in her forties or fifties with active or convalescent COVID-19.

The rearrangement links TRBV28 to TRBJ2-1, with no clear D. V was shortened by 5 bases and J by 0 bases, with 8 bases between the two germline ends. Germline CDR1 and CDR2: MDHEN and SYDVKM. The CDR3 length is 14 residues. CDR3 amino acids: CASSLGGSYNEQFF. The CDR3 nucleotides are TGTGCCAGCAGTCTTGGCGGCTCCTACAATGAGCAGTTCTTC.

This clone was counted between two and nine times. This chain links TRBV19 with TRBJ1-1, with D perhaps TRBD1 (6 bases). The V gene lost 5 bases and the J gene lost 0 bases, with 13 bases spanning the gap. This CDR3 region has 15 residues. Germline V gene data show CDR1 as LNHDA and CDR2 as SQIVND (reference sequence). Here the CDR3 DNA reads TGTGCCAGTAGTCGGTATCAGGGGATGAACACTGAAGCTTTCTTT. Translation gives CASSRYQGMNTEAFF.

The DNA of the CDR3 is TGTGCCAGCAGCGTAGGAGGGCTGCAAGAGACCCAGTACTTC. Its protein product is CASSVGGLQETQYF. The rearrangement uses TRBV9 and TRBJ2-5; D perhaps matches TRBD2 (5 bases). This CDR3 region has 14 residues. V dropped 0 bases and J dropped 2 bases, with 8 bases sitting between them. CDR1 and CDR2 from the germline V gene are SGDLS and YYNGEE.

The CDR3 nucleotides read TGTGCCAGCAGCCGACGGGAATCAACGAGGCCCCAGCATTTT. This encodes CASSRRESTRPQHF. This rearrangement joins TRBV5-6 to TRBJ1-5; no firm D call. The CDR3 loop spans 14 amino acids. CDR1 is SGHDT, CDR2 YYEEEE, per germline. The V and J ends lost 4 bases and 9 bases respectively, with 17 bases between them.

The rearrangement uses TRBV3-1 (or the pseudogene TRBV3-2) and TRBJ2-1, with 10 bases identical to TRBD2. CDR1 is LGHDT and CDR2 is YNNKEL in the germline V gene (reference sequence). V trimming: 4 bases; J trimming: 5 bases; junction bases outside the gene matches: 8. The CDR3 covers 16 residues. CDR3 in amino acids: CASSPLSGGIDNEQFF. The CDR3 nucleotides read TGTGCCAGCAGCCCCCTTAGCGGGGGGATCGACAATGAGCAGTTCTTC.

In its sample, this clone was seen a few times. J is TRBJ2-1 and V is TRBV19; TRBD2 might be the D (6 bases). V lost 6 bases, J lost 7 bases, and 19 bases lay in between. Germline CDR1 reads LNHDA; CDR2 reads SQIVND (reference sequence). The CDR3 is 15 amino acids. The CDR3 region is CASRATGVSLNEQFF. CDR3 bases: TGTGCCAGTAGGGCCACGGGAGTAAGTTTAAATGAGCAGTTCTTC. The full variable domain, rest sourced from reference TRBV19 and TRBJ2-1, is DGGITQSPKYLFRKEGQNVTLSCEQNLNHDAMYWYRQDPGQGLRLIYYSQIVNDFQKGDIAEGYSVSREKKESFPLTVTSAQKNPTAFYLCASRATGVSLNEQFFGPGTRLTVL.

J is TRBJ2-7 and V is TRBV27, with unresolved D. Trimming pared 5 bases from V and 0 bases from J, leaving 11 bases between. This CDR3 has 14 residues. Germline V lookup: CDR1 MNHEY, CDR2 SMNVEV (reference sequence). CDR3 amino acids: CASSRSGYSYEQYF. DNA for the CDR3: TGTGCCAGCAGTAGGAGTGGTTACTCCTACGAGCAGTACTTC.

The rearrangement uses TRBV9 and TRBJ1-2; perhaps TRBD1 as D (5 bases). The V and J ends lost 4 bases and 8 bases respectively, with 18 bases between them. Germline values: CDR1 SGDLS, CDR2 YYNGEE. The CDR3 extends over 14 amino acids. This chain's CDR3 is CASSPRLGPAGYTF. The CDR3 bases are TGTGCCAGCAGCCCCCGGTTGGGGCCCGCGGGCTACACCTTC.

V usage is TRBV5-6 and J usage is TRBJ2-7; TRBD2 aligns across 8 bases. The CDR3 is 14 residues long. Germline CDR1 SGHDT, CDR2 YYEEEE. With 2 bases clipped from V and 7 bases from J, the junction kept 8 bases outside the gene matches. Here the CDR3 DNA reads TGTGCCAGCAGCTTCCGAGCGGGAGTGCAAGAGCAGTACTTC. It yields the protein CASSFRAGVQEQYF.

The CDR3 is CASSERAGGLVDEQFF. Here the CDR3 DNA reads TGTGCCAGCAGTGAAAGGGCGGGGGGGCTTGTGGATGAGCAGTTCTTC. V and J are TRBV2 and TRBJ2-1, with 9 bases matching TRBD2. Germline CDR1 is SNHLY and CDR2 is FYNNEI. The CDR3 runs to 16 residues. The ends lost 2 bases at V and 8 bases at J; junction bases unmatched: 10.

CDR3 sequence (DNA): TGTGCCAGCAGTTACGGCAACCAGGGGGCAGATACGCAGTATTTT. It yields the protein CASSYGNQGADTQYF. This sequence joins TRBV6-5 and TRBJ2-3, with 7 positions matching TRBD1. Unmatched junction bases numbered 6, after V lost 2 bases and J lost 4 bases. The CDR3 is 15 residues long. Germline-derived CDR1 and CDR2 are MNHEY and SVGAGI.

This clone has more than one count but fewer than ten. The chain uses TRBV7-9 and TRBJ2-1, with TRBD2 identical over 7 bases. V was pared by 1 base and J by 2 bases, with 2 bases of the junction left unmatched. CDR3 length equals 15 residues. Germline CDR1 SEHNR, CDR2 FQNEAQ (reference sequence). The CDR3 sequence: CASSLVGGAYNEQFF. CDR3 DNA: TGTGCCAGCAGCTTAGTGGGAGGGGCCTACAATGAGCAGTTCTTC.

This sequence joins TRBV10-3 and TRBJ2-2, with a weak D call TRBD2 (7 bases). Deletions cut 2 bases from V and 7 bases from J, with 11 bases between. The germline V gene encodes CDR1 ENHRY and CDR2 SYGVKD. The CDR3 is made up of 14 amino acids. The CDR3 DNA follows: TGTGCCATCAGTGAGGCAGGGGAGGGCGGGGAGCTGTTTTTT. Translation gives CAISEAGEGGELFF.

J is TRBJ1-1 and V is TRBV3-1 (or the pseudogene TRBV3-2); no definite D call. CDR1 is LGHDT, CDR2 YNNKEL, per germline (reference sequence). The germline V and J ends were trimmed by 3 bases and 3 bases, with 11 bases remaining between them. The CDR3 is made up of 14 amino acids. The DNA for the CDR3 is TGTGCCAGCAGCCAGAGCGTTGGGTACACTGAAGCTTTCTTT. Its protein product is CASSQSVGYTEAFF.

This clone has a single count. The chain uses TRBV5-1 and TRBJ2-3; 10 nucleotides agree with TRBD2. V trimming: 1 base; J trimming: 2 bases; junction bases outside the gene matches: 4. The CDR3 has 16 residues. CDR1 and CDR2 from the germline V gene are SGHRS and YFSETQ. CDR3: CASSLPSGSNTDTQYF. The CDR3 DNA reads TGCGCCAGCAGCTTGCCTAGCGGGAGTAACACAGATACGCAGTATTTT.

V and J are TRBV7-9 and TRBJ1-1, with a weak D call TRBD1 (6 bases). Germline V gives CDR1 SEHNR, CDR2 FQNEAQ (reference sequence). With 4 bases removed from V and 6 bases from J, the gap between germline ends came to 12 bases. The CDR3 contains 13 residues. The CDR3 DNA reads TGTGCCAGCAGCTCGATACAGGGAGCTGAAGCTTTCTTT. Residues: CASSSIQGAEAFF.

Turning to this clone: A read error may produce the germline difference seen at one junction end. The chain links TRBV7-7 to TRBJ2-5; 14 bases match TRBD2. The CDR3 is 17 amino acids. Germline V CDR1 and CDR2: SSHAT, FNYEAQ (reference sequence). Written as DNA, the CDR3 is TGTGCTAGCAGCTTAAGACTAGCGGGGGGGCTCGGAGAGACCCAGTACTTC. Translation gives CASSLRLAGGLGETQYF.

This clone was detected many times. The V and J genes are TRBV7-2 and TRBJ2-7, with TRBD2 matching over 12 bases. The CDR3 has 18 residues. Germline trimming cut 5 bases from V and 0 bases from J; bases unmatched to any gene: 11. CDR1 and CDR2 from the germline V gene are SGHTA and FQGNSA. CDR3 sequence (DNA): TGTGCCAGCAGCCCTCGGGCTCAGACTAGCGGGAGCTCCTACGAGCAGTACTTC. The encoded protein is CASSPRAQTSGSSYEQYF.

The chain uses TRBV27 and TRBJ2-1; TRBD1 aligns across 9 bases. The CDR3 is 15 amino acids. The germline V gene has CDR1 MNHEY and CDR2 SMNVEV (reference sequence). The J segment lost 5 bases and the V segment lost 3 bases, leaving 5 bases of the junction unmatched. CDR3 loop: CASSFLTGGDNEQFF. CDR3 DNA sequence: TGTGCCAGCAGTTTTCTGACAGGGGGAGACAATGAGCAGTTCTTC.

The chain joins TRBV28 to TRBJ1-2; TRBD1 might be the D (6 bases). Deletions cut 3 bases from V and 4 bases from J, with 12 bases between. The germline gives CDR1 MDHEN, CDR2 SYDVKM. The CDR3 is made up of 14 amino acids. The DNA for the CDR3 is TGTGCCAGCAGTTTGAGGGACAACCTCTATGGCTACACCTTC. Translating it yields CASSLRDNLYGYTF.

The V and J genes are TRBV5-1 and TRBJ1-2; 8 bases are shared with TRBD1. Germline V gene sequence: CDR1 SGHRS, CDR2 YFSETQ. With 4 bases clipped from V and 2 bases from J, the junction kept 7 bases outside the gene matches. The CDR3 contains 15 residues. CDR3 in DNA: TGCGCCAGCAGCAACCCGACAGGGGCGAACTATGGCTACACCTTC. This codes for CASSNPTGANYGYTF.

This sequence joins TRBV21-1 and TRBJ2-1; the D call in the table, TRBD2, was not verified against the DNA. TRBV21-1 is an annotated pseudogene. The CDR3 is 15 amino acids. The CDR3: CASSKNWSSYNEQFF. In nucleotides, the CDR3 is TGTGCCAGCAGCAAAAACTGGAGCTCCTACAATGAGCAGTTCTTC.

The genes are TRBV7-9 and TRBJ2-1; tentative D call: TRBD1 (6 bases). Trimming took 1 base from V and 5 from J, leaving 9 bases between them. This CDR3 region has 14 residues. CDR1 is SEHNR and CDR2 is FQNEAQ in the germline V gene (reference sequence). CDR3 sequence (DNA): TGTGCCAGCAGCTTAGGATACAGGGACAATGAGCAGTTCTTC. Its protein is CASSLGYRDNEQFF. Based on the CDR3 plus reference TRBV7-9 and TRBJ2-1, the full variable domain is DTGVSQNPRHKITKRGQNVTFRCDPISEHNRLYWYRQTLGQGPEFLTYFQNEAQLEKSRLLSDRFSAERPKGSFSTLEIQRTEQGDSAMYLCASSLGYRDNEQFFGPGTRLTVL.

V is TRBV7-2 and J is TRBJ2-5, with unresolved D. Germline lookup yields CDR1 SGHTA and CDR2 FQGNSA. Trimming took off 1 base at V and 0 bases at J, with 6 bases between the two ends. The CDR3 sequence is 14 residues long. This chain's CDR3 is CASSLDPYQETQYF. The DNA for the CDR3 is TGTGCCAGCAGCTTAGATCCATACCAAGAGACCCAGTACTTC.

The chain employs TRBV2 and TRBJ1-1; the D gene is possibly TRBD1 (5 bases). Germline CDR1 is SNHLY and CDR2 is FYNNEI. This CDR3 is 12 amino acids long. Deletions cut 5 bases from V and 1 base from J, with 5 bases between. CDR3 in DNA: TGTGCCAGCAGTACAGGGAACACTGAAGCTTTCTTT. This gives the protein CASSTGNTEAFF.

At least ten counts were recorded for this clone. The rearrangement joins TRBV28 to TRBJ1-2, with TRBD1 matching 8 bases. V was pared by 5 bases and J by 4 bases, with 15 bases of the junction left unmatched. The germline V gene encodes CDR1 MDHEN and CDR2 SYDVKM. The CDR3 covers 17 residues. The DNA for the CDR3 is TGTGCCAGCAGTCCCCTCCTCCGGACAGGGAAGGGCTATGGCTACACCTTC. Its translation: CASSPLLRTGKGYGYTF.